Listed below are T cell receptor beta chains from one sample, sequenced in a study of radiotherapy plus CTLA-4 blockade in lung cancer. Profiling relied on immunoSEQ multiplex PCR, and the TCRdb table lists in-frame clones only, not all of them. Among about 91,000 clones listed, about two thirds were seen once. The sample consisted of peripheral blood, taken from a patient treated with radiotherapy plus ipilimumab. The receptors derive from a human donor with non-small cell lung cancer that progressed on radiotherapy plus ipilimumab. The CDR3 runs from the conserved cysteine through the conserved F or W. A D gene is named only where the DNA matches it firmly. Rows give clone size only sometimes, using once, few, many, or a class for an expanded clone.

TRBD1,TRBV27,-,TRBJ2-3,CASSFLGTGLATDTQYF,TGTGCCAGCAGTTTTTTAGGGACAGGGTTAGCCACAGATACGCAGTATTTT
TRBD1,TRBV7-3,-,TRBJ2-3,CASGKDRGTDTQYF,TGTGCCAGCGGGAAGGACAGGGGCACAGATACGCAGTATTTT
TRBD2,TRBV5-6,-,TRBJ2-3,CASSLREGGDTQYF,TGTGCCAGCAGCCTCAGGGAGGGCGGAGATACGCAGTATTTT
-,TRBV6-1,-,TRBJ1-2,CASSEISSSGYTF,TGTGCCAGCAGTGAAATTTCGTCTAGTGGCTACACCTTC
TRBD1,TRBV25-1,-,TRBJ1-3,CASSEPDRGPSFGNTIYF,TGTGCCAGCAGTGAACCGGACAGGGGGCCTTCCTTTGGAAACACCATATATTTT
-,TRBV23-1,-,TRBJ2-7,CASSQPWGGGYEQYF,TGCGCCAGCAGTCAACCCTGGGGAGGGGGCTACGAGCAGTACTTC
-,TRBV4-3,-,TRBJ1-2,CASSQDKTAYGYTF,TGCGCCAGCAGCCAAGATAAAACAGCATATGGCTACACCTTC
-,TRBV7-9,-,TRBJ2-2,CASSFTDGGTGELFF,TGTGCCAGCAGCTTCACAGACGGCGGCACCGGGGAGCTGTTTTTT
TRBD1,TRBV4-3,once,TRBJ1-1,CASSRRQGEGTEAFF,TGCGCCAGCAGCCGCCGACAGGGGGAGGGCACTGAAGCTTTCTTT
TRBD1,TRBV6-1,-,TRBJ1-4,CASSGATGGFEKLFF,TGTGCCAGCAGTGGGGCGACAGGGGGCTTTGAAAAACTGTTTTTT
TRBD1,TRBV10-3,-,TRBJ1-1,CAISEPRQGGEAFF,TGTGCCATCAGTGAGCCCAGACAGGGAGGTGAAGCTTTCTTT
-,TRBV4-1,-,TRBJ1-5,CASSQVWDGNQPQHF,TGCGCCAGCAGCCAAGTCTGGGATGGCAATCAGCCCCAGCATTTT
-,TRBV7-3,-,TRBJ1-2,CASSLEADSDYGYTF,TGTGCCAGCAGCTTAGAGGCCGACAGCGACTATGGCTACACCTTC
TRBD1,TRBV5-1,-,TRBJ2-1,CASSSTGRNEQFF,TGCGCCAGCAGCTCGACAGGGCGGAATGAGCAGTTCTTC
-,TRBV4-1,-,TRBJ2-7,CASSQDGAGLGYEQYF,TGCGCCAGCAGCCAAGATGGGGCAGGGCTTGGATACGAGCAGTACTTC
-,TRBV7-2,-,TRBJ2-1,CASSLSGVHEQFF,TGTGCCAGCAGCTTATCAGGGGTACATGAGCAGTTCTTC
-,TRBV6-5,-,TRBJ1-1,CASISAGPGAEAFF,TGTGCCAGCATATCCGCGGGGCCTGGAGCTGAAGCTTTCTTT
TRBD1,TRBV7-8,-,TRBJ1-5,CASSARTGYDNQPQHF,TGTGCCAGCAGCGCCCGGACAGGGTACGACAATCAGCCCCAGCATTTT
TRBD1,TRBV18,-,TRBJ1-5,CASSGQGSNQPQHF,TGTGCCAGCTCCGGACAGGGCAGCAATCAGCCCCAGCATTTT
-,TRBV4-1,-,TRBJ2-2,CASSQGGLPTGELFF,TGCGCCAGCAGCCAAGGGGGGTTGCCGACCGGGGAGCTGTTTTTT
-,TRBV11-2,-,TRBJ1-6,CASTPASNSPLHF,TGTGCCAGCACCCCAGCGTCTAATTCACCCCTCCACTTT
-,TRBV5-1,-,TRBJ2-3,CASSSDYTDTQYF,TGCGCCAGCAGCTCGGACTACACAGATACGCAGTATTTT
-,TRBV28,-,TRBJ1-1,CASSLLSGVNTEAFF,TGTGCCAGCAGTTTATTGTCCGGCGTAAACACTGAAGCTTTCTTT
-,TRBV28,-,TRBJ1-3,CASSLQGQWEAGNTIYF,TGTGCCAGCAGTTTACAGGGTCAGTGGGAGGCTGGAAACACCATATATTTT
-,TRBV28,few,TRBJ1-2,CASSSMFRDRTNPNYGYTF,TGTGCCAGCAGTTCGATGTTCCGGGACCGCACAAATCCTAACTATGGCTACACCTTC
-,TRBV9,-,TRBJ2-1,CASSLGDGSYNEQFF,TGTGCCAGCAGCCTCGGGGATGGCTCCTACAATGAGCAGTTCTTC
TRBD1,TRBV27,-,TRBJ1-2,CASSLLQGNYGYTF,TGTGCCAGCAGTTTATTACAGGGGAACTATGGCTACACCTTC
-,TRBV7-8,-,TRBJ2-4,CASSSNSGNIQYF,TGTGCCAGCAGCTCCAATTCGGGGAACATTCAGTACTTC
TRBD2,TRBV6-5,-,TRBJ2-1,CASSGLAGDHEQFF,TGTGCCAGCAGCGGACTAGCGGGAGACCATGAGCAGTTCTTC
-,TRBV15,few,TRBJ1-5,CATSREDSSNQPQHF,TGTGCCACCAGCAGGGAGGACAGTAGCAATCAGCCCCAGCATTTT
-,TRBV6-5,once,TRBJ2-6,CASRGTVSGANVLTF,TGTGCCAGCAGGGGCACCGTCTCTGGGGCCAACGTCCTGACTTTC
TRBD1,TRBV7-9,-,TRBJ2-7,CASSLPGGHEQYF,TGTGCCAGCAGCTTACCAGGGGGTCACGAGCAGTACTTC
TRBD1,TRBV7-9,few,TRBJ2-7,CASSAGQGGAYEQYF,TGTGCCAGCAGCGCCGGACAGGGGGGGGCGTACGAGCAGTACTTC
TRBD1,TRBV7-2,-,TRBJ1-5,CASSLQGVENGSNQPQHF,TGTGCCAGCAGCCTACAGGGGGTTGAAAATGGGAGCAATCAGCCCCAGCATTTT
-,TRBV28,-,TRBJ1-1,CASSLPEVNTEAFF,TGTGCCAGCAGTTTACCAGAGGTGAACACTGAAGCTTTCTTT
-,TRBV28,few,TRBJ2-7,CASRQFREQYF,TGTGCCAGCAGACAATTTCGCGAGCAGTACTTC
TRBD1,TRBV4-1,-,TRBJ1-1,CASSQEGQGVTEAFF,TGCGCCAGCAGCCAAGAGGGACAGGGGGTCACTGAAGCTTTCTTT
TRBD1,TRBV10-3,-,TRBJ2-2,CAITPQGARNTGELFF,TGTGCCATCACTCCACAGGGGGCACGGAACACCGGGGAGCTGTTTTTT
-,TRBV27,-,TRBJ2-4,CASSFSWGPKNIQYF,TGTGCCAGCAGTTTTAGTTGGGGTCCCAAAAACATTCAGTACTTC
TRBD2,TRBV27,-,TRBJ2-5,CASSPKLRTSGRETQYF,TGTGCCAGCAGCCCCAAGTTGCGGACTAGCGGGAGAGAGACCCAGTACTTC
-,TRBV9,-,TRBJ2-7,CASSVTGRSYEQYF,TGTGCCAGCAGCGTAACAGGACGCTCCTACGAGCAGTACTTC
TRBD1,TRBV29-1,-,TRBJ2-5,CSVRTGEETQYF,TGCAGCGTCCGGACAGGGGAAGAGACCCAGTACTTC
-,TRBV6-6,-,TRBJ1-3,CASSSFLGGNTIYF,TGTGCCAGCAGTTCGTTTTTGGGGGGAAACACCATATATTTT
-,TRBV4-1,once,TRBJ1-2,CASSQEGRTWEAKSF,TGCGCCAGCAGCCAAGAGGGACGGACATGGGAGGCTAAGAGCTTC
TRBD1,TRBV2,few,TRBJ1-2,CASSPGGQDLLNYGYTF,TGTGCCAGCAGCCCGGGAGGACAGGACCTCCTTAACTATGGCTACACCTTC
-,TRBV11-2,-,TRBJ2-3,CASSKGLTGDTQYF,TGTGCCAGCAGCAAAGGACTAACGGGCGATACGCAGTATTTT
TRBD1,TRBV28,-,TRBJ2-7,CASSWGTGGAYEQYF,TGTGCCAGCAGTTGGGGGACAGGGGGGGCCTACGAGCAGTACTTC
-,TRBV7-9,-,TRBJ2-7,CASSLGGGLGHEQYF,TGTGCCAGCAGCTTAGGCGGTGGGCTGGGGCACGAGCAGTACTTC
TRBD1,TRBV5-1,few,TRBJ1-1,CASSPDRVEAFF,TGCGCCAGCAGCCCGGACAGGGTTGAAGCTTTCTTT
-,TRBV28,-,TRBJ2-7,CASSPLGTVLYEQYF,TGTGCCAGCAGTCCACTGGGGACGGTCCTCTACGAGCAGTACTTC
TRBD1,TRBV6-5,-,TRBJ2-6,CASTSQGTGANVLTF,TGTGCCAGCACCTCACAGGGGACAGGGGCCAACGTCCTGACTTTC
-,TRBV28,-,TRBJ2-7,CASSLGQSYEQYF,TGTGCCAGCAGTTTGGGGCAGAGCTACGAGCAGTACTTC
-,TRBV5-1,-,TRBJ2-5,CASSSEGGRQETQYF,TGCGCCAGCAGCTCCGAGGGGGGCAGACAAGAGACCCAGTACTTC
-,TRBV5-1,-,TRBJ2-5,CASSPTGDQETQYF,TGCGCCAGCAGCCCGACAGGAGACCAAGAGACCCAGTACTTC
-,TRBV7-2,-,TRBJ1-2,CASSPGVGYTF,TGTGCCAGCAGCCCCGGGGTTGGCTACACCTTC
-,TRBV28,few,TRBJ1-4,CASSLPVQGLSFGEKLFF,TGTGCCAGCAGCTTACCCGTACAGGGTTTGTCCTTCGGGGAAAAACTGTTTTTT
-,TRBV7-2,-,TRBJ1-1,CASSLDLRTEAFF,TGTGCCAGCAGCTTAGACCTCCGCACTGAAGCTTTCTTT
-,TRBV7-2,-,TRBJ1-6,CASTAARVQSPLHF,TGTGCCAGCACCGCGGCAAGGGTCCAGTCACCCCTCCACTTT
-,TRBV7-9,once,TRBJ1-1,CASSPILGQNEAFF,TGTGCCAGCAGCCCGATCCTCGGACAGAACGAAGCTTTCTTT
-,TRBV5-1,-,TRBJ2-3,CASSLSGPTTDTQYF,TGCGCCAGCAGCTTGTCGGGACCGACCACAGATACGCAGTATTTT